Presented here are 18 T cell receptor beta chains from one specimen sequenced in a study of T cells after yellow fever vaccination. TCRdb recomputed calls from the 5' RACE reads with MiXCR, one row per CDR3 protein. Among hundreds of thousands of distinct CDR3 sequences listed, approximately 12% were seen once. The sequencing here drew on PBMCs, taken on the day of the yellow fever booster vaccination. These TCRs come from a man aged 30-40 years who received the YFV17D yellow fever vaccine.

This clonotype turned up a few times. The chain combines TRBV7-8 with TRBJ1-5; 7 bases are a match to TRBD1. CDR1 and CDR2 from the germline V gene are SGHVS and FQNEAQ. This CDR3 region has 18 residues. J was trimmed by 0 bases and V by 2 bases; bases with no gene match: 10. CDR3 in DNA: TGTGCCAGCAGCTTATTCTTCGGGACAGTTAATAGCAATCAGCCCCAGCATTTT. This encodes CASSLFFGTVNSNQPQHF.

The V and J genes are TRBV24-1 and TRBJ2-3; D may be TRBD1 (5 bases). CDR3 length equals 13 residues. CDR1 is KGHDR, CDR2 SFDVKD, per germline. The V gene lost 4 bases and the J gene lost 5 bases, with 9 bases spanning the gap. The CDR3 protein is CATSDSRVDTQYF. The CDR3, as DNA: TGTGCCACCAGTGACTCCAGGGTAGATACGCAGTATTTT.

The chain couples TRBV29-1 to TRBJ2-3; no clear D. CDR1 is SQVTM, CDR2 ANQGSEA, per germline. This CDR3 comprises 12 residues. The V and J ends lost 4 bases and 5 bases respectively, with 10 bases between them. The CDR3 coding sequence is TGCAGCGTTGGGCAGGTAGAAGATACGCAGTATTTT. Protein product: CSVGQVEDTQYF.

In this sample, this clonotype turned up many times. This chain connects TRBV21-1 to TRBJ2-4; the D call of TRBD1 is as the table states it, not checked on the DNA. TRBV21-1 is listed as a pseudogene. This CDR3 comprises 18 residues. The CDR3 DNA sequence: TGTGCCAGCAGCAAAGAGAAGGGGATGGACGACGCCAAAAACATTCAGTACTTC. Its protein is CASSKEKGMDDAKNIQYF.

Details on this clonotype: The germline gene is not matched at one end of the junction; a read error may be the cause. The V call is TRBV7-7, the J call TRBJ2-1; D ambiguous. The CDR3 spans 13 residues. CDR1 SSHAT and CDR2 FNYEAQ come from the germline V gene (reference sequence). DNA of the CDR3: TGTGCTAGCAGCTTATCGCATCTTGATGAGCAGTTCTTC. Translation: CASSLSHLDEQFF.

The gene calls are TRBV18 and TRBJ2-2; weak D call: TRBD1 (6 bases). Trimming stripped 6 bases from V and 6 bases from J, with 11 bases between. Germline V gene sequence: CDR1 KGHSH, CDR2 LQKENI. CDR3 length: 13 amino acids. The CDR3 DNA reads as TGTGCCAGCTCGCCAGGGGTCTCCGGGGAGCTGTTTTTT. This encodes CASSPGVSGELFF.

The chain links TRBV7-3 to TRBJ2-3; 8 positions match TRBD2. Per germline, CDR1 SGHTA and CDR2 FQGTGA. CDR3 length: 16 residues. Trimming cost V 1 base and J 6 bases; bases outside gene matches: 9. The CDR3 protein is CASSLKGSGGPDTQYF. The CDR3 bases are TGTGCCAGCAGCTTAAAAGGGTCGGGAGGGCCGGATACGCAGTATTTT.

V and J are TRBV6-2 or TRBV6-3 and TRBJ2-1, with TRBD1 as a possible D gene (6 bases). The germline V gene encodes CDR1 MNHEY and CDR2 SVGEGT. Trimming left V 5 bases short and J 0 bases short, with 23 bases between. The CDR3 loop spans 19 amino acids. The CDR3: CASSKDRTRDRRSYNEQFF. The CDR3 DNA is TGTGCCAGCAGTAAAGACAGGACTCGCGATCGACGCTCCTACAATGAGCAGTTCTTC.

This clonotype has only a few counts. This chain links TRBV7-2 with TRBJ1-4, with D possibly matching TRBD1 (6 bases). Germline lookup yields CDR1 SGHTA and CDR2 FQGNSA. V was shortened by 1 base and J by 8 bases, with 20 bases between the two germline ends. This CDR3 has 17 amino acids. The CDR3 spells CASSLVGRRTRGEKLFF. CDR3 DNA: TGTGCCAGCAGCTTAGTCGGCAGGCGGACCAGGGGCGAAAAACTGTTTTTT.

In its sample, this clonotype was seen a few times. The chain has TRBV12-3 or TRBV12-4 and TRBJ2-6, with D perhaps TRBD1 or TRBD2 (6 bases each). Between the trimmed V and J ends, which lost 6 bases and 1 base, there was a span of 19 bases. This CDR3 has 18 residues. CDR3 in amino acids: CASRSRGGLASGANVLTF. The CDR3 nucleotides are TGTGCCAGCAGATCTCGAGGGGGGTTGGCTTCTGGGGCCAACGTCCTGACTTTC.

The chain combines TRBV20-1 with TRBJ2-1; 10 nucleotides agree with TRBD2. The CDR3 runs to 17 residues. Germline assignment: CDR1 DFQATT and CDR2 SNEGSKA (reference sequence). V lost 0 bases and J lost 3; bases outside the gene matches: 8. The CDR3 region is CSARDDQGLAVYNEQFF. The DNA of the CDR3 is TGCAGTGCTAGAGATGACCAAGGACTAGCGGTCTACAATGAGCAGTTCTTC.

The chain uses TRBV11-2 and TRBJ2-7, with a tentative D call TRBD2 (6 bases). This CDR3 comprises 13 residues. With 1 base removed from V and 5 bases from J, the gap between germline ends came to 9 bases. Germline CDR1 reads SGHAT; CDR2 reads FQNNGV. The CDR3 is CASSLGVADEQYF. The CDR3 DNA reads TGTGCCAGCAGCTTAGGAGTAGCGGACGAGCAGTACTTC.

This clonotype was seen more than once but under ten times. The V and J genes are TRBV5-1 and TRBJ2-7; tentative D call: TRBD2 (6 bases). The CDR3 extends over 15 amino acids. V was pared by 4 bases and J by 0 bases, with 14 bases between. Germline loops: CDR1 SGHRS, CDR2 YFSETQ. For the CDR3, the DNA is TGCGCCAGCAGCCGGGGACGGGAGACCTCCTACGAGCAGTACTTC. This translates into CASSRGRETSYEQYF.

This chain connects TRBV18 to TRBJ2-7, with TRBD2 identical over 11 bases. The CDR3 is 17 residues long. Per the germline V gene, CDR1 is KGHSH and CDR2 is LQKENI. Trimming took 3 bases from V and 4 from J; bases not matched to a gene: 11. The chain's CDR3 is CASSPPPPLAGVYEQYF. CDR3 sequence (DNA): TGTGCCAGCTCACCCCCGCCTCCACTAGCGGGAGTTTACGAGCAGTACTTC. The complete variable domain, with remaining parts taken from reference TRBV18 and TRBJ2-7, reads NAGVMQNPRHLVRRRGQEARLRCSPMKGHSHVYWYRQLPEEGLKFMVYLQKENIIDESGMPKERFSAEFPKEGPSILRIQQVVRGDSAAYFCASSPPPPLAGVYEQYFGPGTRLTVT.

This clonotype was detected ten times or more. V usage is TRBV6-2 or TRBV6-3 and J usage is TRBJ2-1; 10 nucleotides line up with TRBD2. Trimming at V came to 2 bases and at J to 4 bases, leaving 8 bases not matched to a gene. CDR3 length: 17 amino acids. In germline, CDR1 is MNHEY, CDR2 SVGEGT. The CDR3 nucleotides are TGTGCCAGCAGTTACATGACCTTAGCGGGAGGATACAATGAGCAGTTCTTC. Its translation is CASSYMTLAGGYNEQFF.

The chain employs TRBV29-1 and TRBJ1-2; TRBD1 matches 8 bases. This CDR3 spans 12 amino acids. The J segment lost 8 bases and the V segment lost 7 bases, leaving 9 bases of the junction unmatched. The V gene's germline CDR1 is SQVTM and CDR2 ANQGSEA. CDR3 sequence (DNA): TGCAGCGCCGGGACAGGCCATCGCGGCTACACCTTC. Protein sequence: CSAGTGHRGYTF.

The chain carries TRBV4-3 and TRBJ2-1; D uncertain. V lost 0 bases to trimming and J lost 10 bases, with 13 bases between them. The CDR3 is made up of 14 amino acids. Germline loops: CDR1 LGHNA, CDR2 YSLEER. Here the CDR3 reads CASSQDAIPGEQFF. CDR3 DNA sequence: TGCGCCAGCAGCCAAGACGCGATCCCCGGGGAGCAGTTCTTC.

The chain uses TRBV19 and TRBJ2-6; D is uncertain. Germline CDR1 reads LNHDA; CDR2 reads SQIVND (reference sequence). The ends were cut back, 4 bases at V and 4 bases at J, with 14 bases in the middle. This CDR3 is 16 amino acids long. CDR3 sequence reads: CASSSALLTGANVLTF. As DNA, the CDR3 is TGTGCCAGTAGTAGTGCCCTCCTGACGGGGGCCAACGTCCTGACTTTC.